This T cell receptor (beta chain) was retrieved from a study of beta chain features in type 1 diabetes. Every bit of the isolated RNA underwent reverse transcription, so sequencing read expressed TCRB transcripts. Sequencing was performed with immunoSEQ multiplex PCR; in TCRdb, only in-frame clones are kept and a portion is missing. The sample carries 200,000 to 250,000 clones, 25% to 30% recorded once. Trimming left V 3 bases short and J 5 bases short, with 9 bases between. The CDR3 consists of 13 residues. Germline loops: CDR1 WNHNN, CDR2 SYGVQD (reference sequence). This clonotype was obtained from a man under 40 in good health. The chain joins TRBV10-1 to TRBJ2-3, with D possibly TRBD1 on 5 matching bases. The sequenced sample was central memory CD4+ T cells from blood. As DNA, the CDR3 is TGCGCCAGCAGTGAACAGGTAGAAGATACGCAGTATTTT. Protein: CASSEQVEDTQYF.